A single sample is the source of the 25 T cell receptor beta chains below, sequenced in a study of blood T cell repertoires in COVID-19. Profiling relied on immunoSEQ multiplex PCR, and the TCRdb table lists in-frame clones only, not all of them. The sample has fewer than 300,000 clones, 90% to 95% seen once. Sequenced material: peripheral blood. These receptors originate from a woman in her twenties or thirties with COVID-19, enrolled during active disease.

CDR3 loop: CASSLDGAAGLGNQPQHF. The CDR3 DNA follows: TGTGCCAGCAGCTTAGATGGGGCGGCGGGGTTAGGCAATCAGCCCCAGCATTTT. The rearrangement joins TRBV11-2 to TRBJ1-5, with D perhaps matching TRBD1 (5 bases). The CDR3 consists of 18 residues. Per germline, CDR1 SGHAT and CDR2 FQNNGV. The V and J ends lost 0 bases and 2 bases respectively, with 17 bases between them.

V and J are TRBV5-1 and TRBJ2-5; possibly TRBD2 for D (6 bases). Near its end, the DNA agrees better with TRBJ2-7, so the J call may be wrong. The CDR3 has 13 residues. CDR1 is SGHRS and CDR2 is YFSETQ in the germline V gene. The CDR3 nucleotides are TGCGCCAGCAGCGGCGGGACGGGCTACGAGCAGTACTTC. It yields the protein CASSGGTGYEQYF.

This rearrangement joins TRBV6-5 to TRBJ1-2, with 7 bases lining up with TRBD1. J gave up 6 bases and V 0 bases, and 4 bases lay outside the gene matches. CDR3 length: 14 residues. Germline V gives CDR1 MNHEY, CDR2 SVGAGI. CDR3 bases: TGTGCCAGCAGTTACTCCAGGGGGATTGATGGCTACACCTTC. Amino acids: CASSYSRGIDGYTF.

The chain has TRBV9 and TRBJ2-7; weak D call: TRBD1 (6 bases). CDR1 and CDR2 from the germline V gene are SGDLS and YYNGEE. This CDR3 has 12 amino acids. V was shortened by 6 bases and J by 3 bases, with 10 bases between the two germline ends. The CDR3 nucleotides are TGTGCCAGCACACGGGACAACTACGAGCAGTACTTC. Residues: CASTRDNYEQYF.

The V and J genes are TRBV21-1 and TRBJ1-6; the table's D call TRBD1 went unverified against the DNA. TRBV21-1 is assigned pseudogene status. The CDR3 length is 17 residues. The CDR3 here is CASSKGPWDRNNSPLHF. DNA for the CDR3: TGTGCCAGCAGCAAAGGACCATGGGACAGGAATAATTCACCCCTCCACTTT.

The rearrangement links TRBV5-1 to TRBJ1-5; D uncertain. Germline CDR1 is SGHRS and CDR2 is YFSETQ. Between the trimmed V and J ends, which lost 5 bases and 0 bases, there was a span of 12 bases. The length of the CDR3 is 15 residues. In DNA form, the CDR3 reads TGCGCCAGCAGGGAGGGAAGTTCTAGCAATCAGCCCCAGCATTTT. It translates to CASREGSSSNQPQHF. Supplemented by reference TRBV5-1 and TRBJ1-5, the full variable domain reads KAGVTQTPRYLIKTRGQQVTLSCSPISGHRSVSWYQQTPGQGLQFLFEYFSETQRNKGNFPGRFSGRQFSNSRSEMNVSTLELGDSALYLCASREGSSSNQPQHFGDGTRLSIL.

This chain links TRBV11-2 with TRBJ2-1, with 9 bases lining up with TRBD2. The CDR3 runs 13 residues. V shed 2 bases and J 7 bases; nucleotides not matched to a gene: 0. The germline V gene has CDR1 SGHAT and CDR2 FQNNGV. CDR3 residues: CASSLLAGNEQFF. CDR3 coding DNA: TGTGCCAGCAGCTTACTAGCGGGGAATGAGCAGTTCTTC. The variable domain in full, completed from reference TRBV11-2 and TRBJ2-1, reads EAGVAQSPRYKIIEKRQSVAFWCNPISGHATLYWYQQILGQGPKLLIQFQNNGVVDDSQLPKDRFSAERLKGVDSTLKIQPAKLEDSAVYLCASSLLAGNEQFFGPGTRLTVL.

This chain connects TRBV29-1 to TRBJ1-1; TRBD1 agrees at 9 bases. Per the germline V gene, CDR1 is SQVTM and CDR2 is ANQGSEA. V was clipped by 7 bases and J by 10 bases; unmatched bases: 16. This CDR3 is built from 14 residues. The CDR3 DNA is TGCAGCGCCACACAGGGGGCACAGCTTCAAGGAGCTTTCTTT. Translating gives CSATQGAQLQGAFF.

The chain combines TRBV6-5 with TRBJ1-6; D not resolved. The germline V gene encodes CDR1 MNHEY and CDR2 SVGAGI. This CDR3 has 15 residues. Trimming pared 4 bases from V and 7 bases from J, leaving 14 bases between. The CDR3: CASSSGNRENSPLHF. CDR3 nucleotide sequence: TGTGCCAGCAGTTCGGGAAACCGGGAGAATTCACCCCTCCACTTT.

This clone was seen more than once but under ten times. The V gene is TRBV19, the J gene TRBJ1-6; 8 nucleotides line up with TRBD1. Trimming took 4 bases from V and 10 from J; bases not matched to a gene: 9. The germline V gene has CDR1 LNHDA and CDR2 SQIVND (reference sequence). The CDR3 length is 15 residues. As DNA, the CDR3 is TGTGCCAGTAGTACCGACAGGGGACAAGCATCACCCCTCCACTTT. It codes for CASSTDRGQASPLHF.

The DNA for the CDR3 is TGTGCCAGCAGTTTAAGGGGATGGGAGACCCAGTACTTC. Translating it yields CASSLRGWETQYF. The chain has TRBV12-3 or TRBV12-4 and TRBJ2-5; TRBD1 might be the D (5 bases). This CDR3 spans 13 amino acids. The germline V and J ends were trimmed by 2 bases and 5 bases, with 9 bases remaining between them.

The chain carries TRBV12-3 or TRBV12-4 and TRBJ1-1; a weak D match, TRBD1 (6 bases). Trimming left V 3 bases short and J 6 bases short, with 11 bases between. This CDR3 contains 13 residues. The CDR3 sequence: CASSLQTGSEAFF. In nucleotides, the CDR3 is TGTGCCAGCAGTTTGCAGACAGGCTCTGAAGCTTTCTTT.

The chain couples TRBV5-4 to TRBJ2-3; 14 bases align to TRBD2. The CDR3 has 16 amino acids. Germline CDR1 reads SGHNT; CDR2 reads YYREEE (reference sequence). Trimming at V came to 4 bases and at J to 4 bases, leaving 5 bases not matched to a gene. CDR3 sequence (DNA): TGTGCCAGCAGCACCAAGACTAGCGGGAGGGCAGATACGCAGTATTTT. This translates into CASSTKTSGRADTQYF.

This chain connects TRBV27 to TRBJ1-6, with D maybe TRBD1 (6 bases). Germline V gene lookup returns CDR1 MNHEY and CDR2 SMNVEV (reference sequence). The CDR3 runs 15 residues. V lost 6 bases to trimming and J lost 9 bases, with 18 bases between them. The CDR3 sequence: CASRPDWQGLSPLHF. DNA for the CDR3: TGTGCCAGCAGGCCCGATTGGCAGGGGCTTTCACCCCTCCACTTT.

This clone appeared a few times. The chain uses TRBV9 and TRBJ1-1; D gene ambiguous. V gave up 0 bases and J gave up 4 bases, with 13 bases separating them. The CDR3 sequence is 15 residues long. Germline V gene sequence: CDR1 SGDLS, CDR2 YYNGEE. In DNA, the CDR3 is TGTGCCAGCAGCGTAGCATTCAGCGGCGCCACTGAAGCTTTCTTT. Its translation is CASSVAFSGATEAFF.

The rearrangement joins TRBV5-8 to TRBJ1-5, with 8 bases fitting TRBD1. CDR3 size: 16 residues. Losses at the gene ends were 4 bases for V and 1 base for J; bases not matched to a gene: 7. The germline CDR1 and CDR2 sequences are SGHTS and YDEGEE. CDR3 sequence: CASSGRQGISNQPQHF. CDR3 sequence (DNA): TGTGCCAGCAGCGGCCGACAGGGGATCAGCAATCAGCCCCAGCATTTT.

In this sample, this clone turned up once. The chain uses TRBV19 and TRBJ1-3, with TRBD1 matching over 7 bases. Trimming took 9 bases from V and 2 from J; bases not matched to a gene: 4. Germline CDR1 is LNHDA and CDR2 is SQIVND (reference sequence). CDR3 length: 13 amino acids. This chain's CDR3 is CASTQGAGNTIYF. In nucleotides, the CDR3 is TGTGCCAGCACTCAGGGGGCTGGAAACACCATATATTTT. The full variable domain, completed using reference TRBV19 and TRBJ1-3, is DGGITQSPKYLFRKEGQNVTLSCEQNLNHDAMYWYRQDPGQGLRLIYYSQIVNDFQKGDIAEGYSVSREKKESFPLTVTSAQKNPTAFYLCASTQGAGNTIYFGEGSWLTVV.

The chain joins TRBV18 to TRBJ2-7; 14 nucleotides line up with TRBD2. Germline V lookup: CDR1 KGHSH, CDR2 LQKENI. CDR3 length equals 16 residues. V shed 6 bases, J shed 2 bases, and the junction held 6 bases outside the gene matches. CDR3 amino acids: CASSSTSGRDPYEQYF. The CDR3 DNA sequence: TGTGCCAGCTCGTCGACTAGCGGGAGGGACCCCTACGAGCAGTACTTC.

The V and J genes are TRBV15 and TRBJ2-3, with a tentative D call TRBD2 (6 bases). The CDR3 consists of 15 residues. In germline, CDR1 is LNHNV, CDR2 YYDKDF (reference sequence). V lost 6 bases and J lost 1, with 14 bases in between. CDR3 sequence: CATRGSGDGTDTQYF. The CDR3 DNA sequence: TGTGCCACCAGGGGCTCGGGAGACGGCACAGATACGCAGTATTTT. Together with reference TRBV15 and TRBJ2-3, the CDR3 gives the full variable domain: DAMVIQNPRYQVTQFGKPVTLSCSQTLNHNVMYWYQQKSSQAPKLLFHYYDKDFNNEADTPDNFQSRRPNTSFCFLDIRSPGLGDTAMYLCATRGSGDGTDTQYFGPGTRLTVL.

V gene TRBV28 combines with J gene TRBJ1-5; no firm D call. In germline, CDR1 is MDHEN, CDR2 SYDVKM. The CDR3 is 14 residues long. V was trimmed by 2 bases and J by 5 bases, leaving 10 bases between them. As DNA, the CDR3 is TGTGCCAGCAGTTTAGGGCATTTGGATCAGCCCCAGCATTTT. Translating gives CASSLGHLDQPQHF.

This clone appeared once. The V call is TRBV7-2, the J call TRBJ2-3; 7 nucleotides align to TRBD2. The CDR3 covers 16 residues. The V gene end was trimmed by 5 bases and the J gene end by 0 bases; junction bases not matched to a gene: 8. CDR1 is SGHTA and CDR2 is FQGNSA in the germline V gene. The CDR3: CASSRRAGASTDTQYF. CDR3 bases: TGTGCCAGCAGCAGAAGGGCGGGAGCTAGCACAGATACGCAGTATTTT.

In its sample, this clone was seen once. V gene TRBV11-2 combines with J gene TRBJ2-1, with D tentatively TRBD1 (5 bases). With 3 bases removed from V and 8 bases from J, the gap between germline ends came to 17 bases. CDR1 and CDR2 (germline): SGHAT, FQNNGV. This CDR3 has 15 residues. Here the CDR3 DNA reads TGTGCCAGCAGCTTGGGCAGGGCTCTCAGTGATGAGCAGTTCTTC. Its protein product is CASSLGRALSDEQFF.

The genes are TRBV18 and TRBJ2-7, with 11 bases fitting TRBD1. Trimming at V came to 6 bases and at J to 2 bases, leaving 6 bases not matched to a gene. CDR1 KGHSH and CDR2 LQKENI come from the germline V gene. This CDR3 spans 15 amino acids. For the CDR3, the DNA is TGTGCCAGCTCTCGGGACAGGGGGGCTCCCTACGAGCAGTACTTC. Translation: CASSRDRGAPYEQYF. The variable domain in full, completed from reference TRBV18 and TRBJ2-7, reads NAGVMQNPRHLVRRRGQEARLRCSPMKGHSHVYWYRQLPEEGLKFMVYLQKENIIDESGMPKERFSAEFPKEGPSILRIQQVVRGDSAAYFCASSRDRGAPYEQYFGPGTRLTVT.

The chain employs TRBV25-1 and TRBJ1-2; the D gene is possibly TRBD1 (5 bases). The V and J ends lost 6 bases and 8 bases respectively, with 16 bases between them. Germline values: CDR1 MGHDK, CDR2 SYGVNS. The CDR3 is 13 amino acids. In DNA form, the CDR3 reads TGTGCCAGCAGAGGGCCGCGGGGGATCGGCTACACCTTC. This sequence encodes CASRGPRGIGYTF.

This rearrangement joins TRBV6-5 to TRBJ1-1; possible D gene TRBD1, 5 bases. The CDR3 spans 15 residues. With 4 bases removed from V and 5 bases from J, the gap between germline ends came to 17 bases. Germline V gives CDR1 MNHEY, CDR2 SVGAGI. This CDR3 reads CASSSFSGGGTEAFF. Here the CDR3 DNA reads TGTGCCAGCAGTTCATTCTCCGGGGGAGGGACTGAAGCTTTCTTT.